The TCR beta chain described here comes from a study of CD8 T cells in ankylosing spondylitis. Notes on the study in general: From matched ankylosing spondylitis synovial fluid, disease-linked clones were reportedly recovered at significantly enriched levels.

There are a few counts of this clonotype. Its antigen remains unidentified. Germline values: CDR1 DFQATT, CDR2 SNEGSKA (reference sequence). CDR3 length: 16 amino acids. The germline V and J ends were trimmed by 6 bases and 3 bases, with 23 bases remaining between them. TCRdb passed the 5' RACE reads through MiXCR, listing each CDR3 protein once. The sample shows 250,000 to 350,000 distinct CDR3 sequences, 15% to 20% of them seen only once. The chain joins TRBV20-1 to TRBJ1-1; possible D gene TRBD1, 5 bases. The sequence was collected from a male donor with ankylosing spondylitis or in good health (not recorded which). The sequencing sample was made of blood, either unsorted or a sorted T cell fraction (not recorded which). CDR3 nucleotide sequence: TGCAGTGCCTGGGGAGGGGCGGCCACGGCCCACACTGAAGCTTTCTTT. It is translated as CSAWGGAATAHTEAFF.